This TCR beta chain was identified during a study of blood T cell repertoires in COVID-19 (dated by TCRdb to 2020 to 2022). Notes on the research overall: Collaborator samples came from the United States, Italy and Spain and covered acute and convalescent phases of COVID-19. The repertoires were released in a freely available public database meant as a resource for research on the immune response to SARS-CoV-2. Subjects who had been exposed to COVID-19, were actively infected with it, or had recovered from it provided the deeply sampled blood TCRbeta repertoires that made up the dataset. Where available, HLA class I and class II types were obtained from metadata supplied by the sample provider rather than from assay-based typing. The material from the prospective study consisted of cDNA or gDNA derived from T cells, B-cell-depleted T cells, or PBMCs. Samples came from the ongoing ImmuneRACE study (first 160 participants) plus 1,254 subjects from 6 global collaborators. A de-identified subject ID, COVID-19 status, age in years and sex were almost always included in the sample metadata.

To note about this clone: Its antigen remains unidentified. Base qualities were left out, and no much larger clone turns up one base away.

Another Seattle source contributed samples from volunteer blood donors who had recovered from COVID-19. The collaborating institutions used their own protocols to collect whole blood in K2EDTA tubes. Collaborator samples were shipped for TCRbeta analysis as frozen whole blood, isolated PBMCs, or DNA extracted from either sample type. The immunoSEQ Assay, a bias-controlled multiplex PCR, was used to amplify TCRbeta CDR3 regions from genomic DNA. Under the source paper's analysis protocol: The number of nucleated cells in each sample was estimated by amplification of reference gene primers within the assay. To quantify the absolute abundance of each unique TCRbeta CDR3 rearrangement, sequence reads were collapsed and filtered. For each sample, productive Simpson clonality was calculated as the square root of Simpson's diversity index over productive rearrangements. TCRdb provides this immuneACCESS table in a form limited to in-frame rearrangements. Some clones are lacking; in checked studies, under half of them reflect an unresolved V gene, and why the rest are absent is not known. V and J calls and clone size come straight from that table; D and trimming were deduced from the DNA. The sample table holds more than 250,000 clones, of which around four fifths were seen once. The biggest ten clones account for 4.6% of the sample.

CDR1 and CDR2 are drawn from the germline V gene: SNHLY, FYNNEI. The CDR3 goes from the cysteine to the phenylalanine over 14 residues. The only DNA kept is the CDR3, 42 bases in frame from the first base. Trimming leaves V shorter by 6 bases and J shorter by 7 bases, with the junction holding 10 bases beyond the gene matches. Results and caveats for the whole study, not just this receptor: The quantity of clinical and demographic metadata differed by source and by participant and was supplied without curation.

This receptor was taken from a man between 60 and 70 years old who had recovered from COVID-19. Sequenced: peripheral blood. The chain is assembled from TRBV2 and TRBJ1-2; the central 8 bases match TRBD1. The DNA sequence reads TGTGCCAGCAGAGACAGGGGTACTATAGGTGGCTACACCTTC. Its protein is CASRDRGTIGGYTF.